The 21 T cell receptor beta chains reported below all come from one sample, sequenced in a study of blood T cell repertoires in COVID-19. Only in-frame clones appear in the TCRdb table, and some are missing; sequencing was by immunoSEQ multiplex PCR. The data hold around 300,000 clones, with under 90% observed a single time. The sequenced sample consisted of peripheral blood. All receptors derive from a woman aged 40 to 55 who had recovered from COVID-19.

The chain recombines TRBV7-9 with TRBJ1-1; D is uncertain. The germline V and J ends were trimmed by 7 bases and 4 bases, with 16 bases remaining between them. The CDR3 totals 14 residues. Germline V gene lookup returns CDR1 SEHNR and CDR2 FQNEAQ (reference sequence). In nucleotides, the CDR3 is TGTGCCAGCACCCGAACCGAGCTCCTCACTGAAGCTTTCTTT. Residues: CASTRTELLTEAFF.

This clone came up once. This chain links TRBV28 with TRBJ1-2, with D possibly matching TRBD1 (6 bases). The CDR3 covers 15 residues. Between the trimmed V and J ends, which lost 3 bases and 3 bases, there was a span of 14 bases. Germline CDR1 and CDR2: MDHEN and SYDVKM. CDR3: CASSFEGVLDYGYTF. Here the CDR3 DNA reads TGTGCCAGCAGTTTCGAGGGGGTTTTGGACTATGGCTACACCTTC.

The chain has TRBV19 and TRBJ2-5; maybe TRBD2 (6 bases). Germline lookup yields CDR1 LNHDA and CDR2 SQIVND (reference sequence). The CDR3 spans 14 residues. Trimming shortened V by 5 bases and J by 1 base, and 11 bases separated the two germline ends. The CDR3 loop reads CASSQQGGQETQYF. The CDR3 DNA sequence: TGTGCCAGTAGTCAGCAGGGAGGCCAAGAGACCCAGTACTTC.

The chain carries TRBV27 and TRBJ2-2, with 10 positions matching TRBD1. V shed 5 bases and J 4 bases; nucleotides not matched to a gene: 10. CDR1 MNHEY and CDR2 SMNVEV come from the germline V gene (reference sequence). The CDR3 contains 17 residues. CDR3 loop: CASSPGTGVVGTGELFF. CDR3 DNA: TGTGCCAGCAGTCCCGGGACAGGGGTTGTGGGCACCGGGGAGCTGTTTTTT.

This clone was counted only a few times. The chain couples TRBV9 to TRBJ1-1; D unclear. V dropped 3 bases and J dropped 2 bases, with 11 bases sitting between them. Germline V gene sequence: CDR1 SGDLS, CDR2 YYNGEE. CDR3 length: 14 residues. The CDR3 DNA reads TGTGCCAGCAGCGCAGTTTCACAAAACACTGAAGCTTTCTTT. This gives the protein CASSAVSQNTEAFF.

This sequence joins TRBV6-6 and TRBJ2-7; 8 positions match TRBD1. CDR3 length: 16 residues. Germline lookup yields CDR1 MNHNY and CDR2 SVGAGI (reference sequence). V shed 4 bases and J 5 bases; nucleotides not matched to a gene: 13. For the CDR3, the DNA is TGTGCCAGCAGTTTACACGATGGACAGGGCATCCACGAGCAGTACTTC. Amino acids: CASSLHDGQGIHEQYF.

This chain links TRBV19 with TRBJ2-7, with 10 positions matching TRBD2. The CDR3 spans 15 residues. The germline V gene has CDR1 LNHDA and CDR2 SQIVND (reference sequence). V shed 5 bases, J shed 4 bases, and the junction held 8 bases outside the gene matches. The CDR3 protein is CASSPRGLAEYEQYF. As DNA, the CDR3 is TGTGCCAGTAGTCCCCGTGGACTAGCGGAATACGAGCAGTACTTC.

The chain employs TRBV5-1 and TRBJ2-2, with TRBD2 matching over 7 bases. The CDR3 spans 17 residues. From germline, CDR1 is SGHRS and CDR2 YFSETQ. J was trimmed by 0 bases and V by 3 bases; bases with no gene match: 8. The CDR3 reads CASSSDLAATNTGELFF. The CDR3 nucleotides read TGCGCCAGCAGCTCCGATCTAGCGGCCACGAACACCGGGGAGCTGTTTTTT. Variable domain in full (rest from reference TRBV5-1 and TRBJ2-2): KAGVTQTPRYLIKTRGQQVTLSCSPISGHRSVSWYQQTPGQGLQFLFEYFSETQRNKGNFPGRFSGRQFSNSRSEMNVSTLELGDSALYLCASSSDLAATNTGELFFGEGSRLTVL.

This clone has only one observation. V usage is TRBV28 and J usage is TRBJ2-7; possibly TRBD1 for D (5 bases). With 5 bases removed from V and 3 bases from J, the gap between germline ends came to 11 bases. CDR1 is MDHEN and CDR2 is SYDVKM in the germline V gene. This CDR3 is built from 13 residues. CDR3 residues: CASSPGQYYEQYF. CDR3 coding DNA: TGTGCCAGCAGTCCAGGGCAGTACTACGAGCAGTACTTC.

The rearrangement uses TRBV11-2 and TRBJ2-1, with D maybe TRBD2 (6 bases). Trimming left V 0 bases short and J 4 bases short, with 16 bases between. Per germline, CDR1 SGHAT and CDR2 FQNNGV. The CDR3 sequence is 17 residues long. The chain's CDR3 is CASSLEFPGVEYNEQFF. In DNA form, the CDR3 reads TGTGCCAGCAGCTTAGAGTTTCCGGGAGTAGAATACAATGAGCAGTTCTTC.

The CDR3 sequence is CAWSAREGGLGGNQPQHF. The CDR3 nucleotides read TGTGCCTGGAGTGCCAGGGAAGGGGGCCTAGGAGGCAATCAGCCCCAGCATTTT. The chain recombines TRBV30 with TRBJ1-5; 7 nucleotides line up with TRBD1. The V gene's germline CDR1 is GTSNPN and CDR2 SVGIG (reference sequence). Trimming cost V 1 base and J 2 bases; bases outside gene matches: 14. The CDR3 loop spans 18 amino acids.

V gene TRBV18 combines with J gene TRBJ2-1, with 8 bases matching TRBD1. V was pared by 5 bases and J by 0 bases, with 3 bases of the junction left unmatched. The CDR3 is 15 residues long. The germline gives CDR1 KGHSH, CDR2 LQKENI. Here the CDR3 reads CASSTGQGSYNEQFF. The CDR3 DNA is TGTGCCAGCTCAACCGGACAGGGCTCCTACAATGAGCAGTTCTTC.

The chain combines TRBV3-1 (or the pseudogene TRBV3-2) with TRBJ2-1; 9 nucleotides align to TRBD2. J lost 2 bases, V lost 0 bases, and 2 bases had no gene match. The germline V gene encodes CDR1 LGHDT and CDR2 YNNKEL (reference sequence). This CDR3 spans 16 amino acids. This chain's CDR3 is CASSQDLAGTYNEQFF. The CDR3 DNA reads as TGTGCCAGCAGCCAAGATCTAGCGGGAACCTACAATGAGCAGTTCTTC.

The rearrangement links TRBV7-9 to TRBJ2-7; 7 positions match TRBD1. Per germline, CDR1 SEHNR and CDR2 FQNEAQ (reference sequence). This CDR3 region has 14 residues. Losses at the gene ends were 4 bases for V and 1 base for J; bases not matched to a gene: 4. The CDR3 here is CASSSGQASYEQYF. CDR3 nucleotides: TGTGCCAGCAGCTCCGGACAGGCATCCTACGAGCAGTACTTC.

The chain combines TRBV25-1 with TRBJ2-2; D is uncertain. The CDR3 is 12 amino acids. CDR1 is MGHDK, CDR2 SYGVNS, per germline. Deletions cut 5 bases from V and 4 bases from J, with 5 bases between. Here the CDR3 DNA reads TGTGCCAGCAGTCGCAGCACCGGGGAGCTGTTTTTT. The encoded protein is CASSRSTGELFF. Based on the CDR3 plus reference TRBV25-1 and TRBJ2-2, the full variable domain is EADIYQTPRYLVIGTGKKITLECSQTMGHDKMYWYQQDPGMELHLIHYSYGVNSTEKGDLSSESTVSRIRTEHFPLTLESARPSHTSQYLCASSRSTGELFFGEGSRLTVL.

This sequence joins TRBV24-1 and TRBJ2-3; the match to TRBD1 covers 7 bases. With V trimmed by 3 bases and J by 4 bases, 6 bases remained unmatched. The CDR3 extends over 15 amino acids. CDR1 is KGHDR, CDR2 SFDVKD, per germline. As DNA, the CDR3 is TGTGCCACCAGTGATCGCACAGGGACAGCAGATACGCAGTATTTT. This sequence encodes CATSDRTGTADTQYF.

This chain connects TRBV25-1 to TRBJ1-2; D is possibly TRBD1 (5 bases). The CDR3 loop spans 12 amino acids. CDR1 is MGHDK and CDR2 is SYGVNS in the germline V gene. Trimming cost V 2 bases and J 8 bases, with 9 bases left between them. Here the CDR3 reads CASSERGGGYTF. CDR3 nucleotides: TGTGCCAGCAGTGAAAGGGGTGGCGGCTACACCTTC.

This clone was counted once. The CDR3 DNA reads TGTGCCAGCAGTCGGAGTTATGAGCAGTTCTTC. Translation gives CASSRSYEQFF. The V gene is TRBV28, the J gene TRBJ2-1; D unresolved. V lost 5 bases and J lost 8, with 7 bases in between. This CDR3 contains 11 residues. CDR1 and CDR2 from the germline V gene are MDHEN and SYDVKM.

The V call is TRBV30, the J call TRBJ2-1; D perhaps matches TRBD1 (5 bases). Trimming shortened V by 3 bases and J by 5 bases, and 8 bases separated the two germline ends. The germline V gene encodes CDR1 GTSNPN and CDR2 SVGIG (reference sequence). The CDR3 runs 12 residues. CDR3 nucleotides: TGTGCCTGGAGGCCAGGGAACAATGAGCAGTTCTTC. Translation gives CAWRPGNNEQFF.

V usage is TRBV18 and J usage is TRBJ2-3, with D tentatively TRBD1 (6 bases). CDR1 KGHSH and CDR2 LQKENI come from the germline V gene. V lost 5 bases and J 4 bases, leaving 13 bases between the germline ends. The CDR3 spans 14 residues. Here the CDR3 DNA reads TGTGCCAGCTCAAACACAGGGTCTCCAGATACGCAGTATTTT. It codes for CASSNTGSPDTQYF.

The chain joins TRBV7-6 to TRBJ2-1, with D possibly TRBD1 on 6 matching bases. Germline loops: CDR1 SGHVS, CDR2 FNYEAQ. The CDR3 is 16 residues long. Between the trimmed V and J ends, which lost 3 bases and 0 bases, there was a span of 12 bases. CDR3 protein: CASSFTGTNSYNEQFF. The CDR3 DNA is TGTGCCAGCAGCTTTACCGGGACAAACTCCTACAATGAGCAGTTCTTC.